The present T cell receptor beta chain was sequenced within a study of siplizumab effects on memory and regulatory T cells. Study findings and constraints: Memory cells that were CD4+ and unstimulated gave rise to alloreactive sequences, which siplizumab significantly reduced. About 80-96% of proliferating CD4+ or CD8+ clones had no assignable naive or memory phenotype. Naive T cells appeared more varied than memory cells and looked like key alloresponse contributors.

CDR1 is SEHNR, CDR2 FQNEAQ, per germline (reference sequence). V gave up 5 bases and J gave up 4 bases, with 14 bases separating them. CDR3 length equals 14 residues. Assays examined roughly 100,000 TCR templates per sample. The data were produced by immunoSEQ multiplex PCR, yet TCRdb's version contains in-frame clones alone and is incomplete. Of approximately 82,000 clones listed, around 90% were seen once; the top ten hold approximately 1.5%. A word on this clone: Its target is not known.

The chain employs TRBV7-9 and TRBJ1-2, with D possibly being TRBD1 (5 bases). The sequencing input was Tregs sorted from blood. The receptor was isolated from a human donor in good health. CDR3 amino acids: CASSQRRGVYGYTF. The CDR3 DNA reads TGTGCCAGCAGCCAACGTCGGGGGGTCTATGGCTACACCTTC.